The source of this T cell receptor (beta chain) is a study of identical twins. General study results and limits: Modelling approaches yielded underestimates of out-of-frame TCR alpha sharing between monozygotic twins.

This clonotype was observed a single time. Its antigen is not identified. Each donor was a healthy Caucasian. V shed 2 bases and J 4 bases; nucleotides not matched to a gene: 3. CDR3 length: 15 residues. Germline CDR1 SGHNT, CDR2 YYREEE (reference sequence). Via MiXCR, TCRdb re-called the 5' RACE reads, giving one row per CDR3 protein. This table holds about 300,000 distinct CDR3 sequences, around an eighth found once. In addition, the sample was reused for a study of yellow fever vaccine responses in identical twins.

Sequences were obtained from CD8+ T cells sorted from blood. The chain couples TRBV5-4 to TRBJ2-6, with 7 nucleotides matching TRBD1. The clonotype originates from a woman aged 18-29 years in good health. The CDR3 loop is CASSFTGVGANVLTF. The CDR3 bases are TGTGCCAGCAGCTTTACAGGGGTCGGGGCCAACGTCCTGACTTTC.